The TCR beta chain described here comes from a study of OX40 agonist ivuxolimab in advanced cancers. Study-level information: Of the participants, 40% to 50% had some prior anti-PD-1, anti-PD-L1 or anti-CTLA-4 therapy, which was allowed.

Trimming cost V 3 bases and J 2 bases; bases outside gene matches: 4. The CDR3 totals 16 residues. Assay: immunoSEQ multiplex PCR; the TCRdb copy retains only in-frame clones and omits some. The sample consists of 82,000 or so clones, around 90% of them appearing once. The rearrangement uses TRBV5-3 and TRBJ2-3; 12 bases agree with TRBD2. TRBV5-3 is treated as an ORF (open reading frame) with a function not yet certain. Sequenced material: CD4+ or CD8+ T cells sorted from blood, taken in a trial of the OX40 agonist ivuxolimab. This clonotype was obtained from an adult with an advanced solid tumor such as melanoma, head and neck, liver or kidney cancer. The CDR3 is CARSWGLAGHTDTQYF. The DNA for the CDR3 is TGTGCCAGAAGCTGGGGACTAGCGGGCCACACAGATACGCAGTATTTT.